This record covers a single T cell receptor beta chain. Its recognized antigen is unknown. The input lacks base qualities; no much larger clone sits a single base away. The cysteine opens and the phenylalanine closes a CDR3 of 16 amino acids. Of all the DNA, just the CDR3 is kept, 48 bases in frame from base 1. Based on the germline V gene, the CDR1 and CDR2 sequences are SGHDT and YYEEEE. Trimmed from V: 2 bases; trimmed from J: 3 bases; junction bases lacking a gene match: 9. Patients were selected on the basis of adequate residual fresh-frozen tumor tissue and more than two years of available survival data. Molecular status otherwise varied across the glioblastoma patients, but none of them carried an isocitrate dehydrogenase mutation. PBMC were collected before vaccination, two weeks after the third vaccination, and at tumor progression when it occurred. The Qiagen DNeasy Blood extraction Kit was used to extract genomic DNA.

This entry is derived from a study of glioma-infiltrating T cells after dendritic cell vaccination (dated by TCRdb to between 2015 and 2016). For the wider study: The cohort included some 15 glioblastoma patients drawn from Phase I and II dendritic cell vaccination trials, of whom 9 were newly diagnosed and 6 had recurrent disease. Patients received autologous tumor lysate-pulsed dendritic cell vaccination between about 2003 and 2013. The vaccine was prepared from monocyte-derived dendritic cells that were cultured for seven to eight days with IL-4 and GM-CSF and then pulsed overnight with autologous tumor lysate. Each patient got three intradermal injections of the dendritic cell vaccine, spaced at biweekly intervals, in the arm below the axilla. Tumor-infiltrating lymphocyte content was quantified and tumor and blood repertoires were compared in dendritic cell-vaccinated glioblastoma patients by deep sequencing of TCR beta CDR3 regions. Survival after dendritic cell vaccination was correlated with TCR sequencing metrics, including TIL content and tumor-blood repertoire overlap.

Paper-wide results and their limitations: The response model built on TCR overlap across three groups was characterized as speculative, with prospective validation still needed. Higher estimated pretreatment TIL content predicted longer time to progression and overall survival after dendritic cell vaccination. No direct relationship between TCR clonality and survival was found, suggesting a diverse polyclonal response may matter. The cohort was small and heterogeneous, and full blood and tumor sets were available for few patients, with initial-recurrent tumor pairs available for even fewer patients.

The immunoSEQ assay amplified TCRB CDR3 regions from 1.5 to 2.5 micrograms of genomic DNA, or from all available DNA when less than that amount was available. The multiplex PCR relied on 60 forward primers for TCR V beta segments and 13 reverse primers for J beta segments. To estimate reads per starting template, synthetic control templates were spiked into each sample at limiting dilution. Reads of 87 bp were generated by sequencing on the Illumina HiSeq System. The published analysis was carried out like this. PCR and sequencing errors were removed by merging closely related sequences with a nearest neighbor algorithm. TCR overlap was defined as the percentage of unique tumor TCR beta sequences that were also found in the peripheral blood of the same patient. Not all clones reach the TCRdb copy of this immuneACCESS table, which keeps in-frame sequences only. Checked studies attribute under half of the gap to unresolved V genes and leave the rest unexplained. V, J and clone size reflect that table, while D and trimming were determined from the DNA. The sample includes more than 95,000 clones, with 81% observed a single time. Together, the top ten hold approximately 12% of the sample.

The V gene is TRBV5-6 and the J gene is TRBJ2-7; 9 bases in between match TRBD1. The specimen was blood, collected before dendritic cell vaccination. The TCR comes from a human donor with glioblastoma. In nucleotides, the sequence is TGTGCCAGCAGCTTTCCGGGACAGGGTACCCTCTACGAGCAGTACTTC. The encoded protein is CASSFPGQGTLYEQYF.